This T cell receptor (beta chain) was recorded in a study of T cell responses to AZD1222 COVID-19 vaccine. The table came from immunoSEQ multiplex PCR; TCRdb's copy has only in-frame clones and leaves some out. This table has approximately 150,000 clones, over 75% appearing once. Per germline, CDR1 SGHTA and CDR2 FQGNSA. The CDR3 sequence is 15 residues long. Trimming took 2 bases from V and 0 from J, leaving 8 bases between them. Study-level results: A rise in Spike-specific TCR breadth and depth followed two AZD1222 doses. Unmutated regions of variants are reportedly targeted by nearly half of spike-specific TCRs.

Concerning this clone itself: What it binds is not known.

V and J are TRBV7-2 and TRBJ1-5; D is uncertain. The material was peripheral blood, obtained 28 days after the second AZD1222 dose. This sequence originates from an adult who received the AZD1222 COVID-19 vaccine. CDR3: CASSLSPDSNQPQHF. The CDR3 coding sequence is TGTGCCAGCAGCTTATCGCCGGATAGCAATCAGCCCCAGCATTTT.